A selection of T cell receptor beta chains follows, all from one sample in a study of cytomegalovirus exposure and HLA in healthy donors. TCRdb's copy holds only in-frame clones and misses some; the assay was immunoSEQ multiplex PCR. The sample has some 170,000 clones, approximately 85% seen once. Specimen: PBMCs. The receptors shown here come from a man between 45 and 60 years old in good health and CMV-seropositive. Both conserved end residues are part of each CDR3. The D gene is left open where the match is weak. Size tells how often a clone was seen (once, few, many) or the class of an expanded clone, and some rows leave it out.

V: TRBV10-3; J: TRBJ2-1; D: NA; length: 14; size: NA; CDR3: CAISPGGSYNEQFF; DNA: TGTGCCATCAGTCCCGGGGGCTCCTACAATGAGCAGTTCTTC
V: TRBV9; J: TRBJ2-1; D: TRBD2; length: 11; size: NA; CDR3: CASSLGGEQFF; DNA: TGTGCCAGCAGCCTGGGAGGGGAGCAGTTCTTC
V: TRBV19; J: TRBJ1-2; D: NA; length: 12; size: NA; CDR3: CASSGALSSYTF; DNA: TGTGCCAGTAGTGGGGCCCTTTCAAGCTACACCTTC
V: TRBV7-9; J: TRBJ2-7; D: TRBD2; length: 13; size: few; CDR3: CASSVAGGSEQYF; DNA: TGTGCCAGCAGCGTAGCGGGAGGGTCCGAGCAGTACTTC
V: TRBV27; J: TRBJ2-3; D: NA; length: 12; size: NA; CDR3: CASSPSTDTQYF; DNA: TGTGCCAGCAGTCCCTCGACAGATACGCAGTATTTT
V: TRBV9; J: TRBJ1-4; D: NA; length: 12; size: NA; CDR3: CASSLAGEKLFF; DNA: TGTGCCAGCAGCCTAGCAGGTGAAAAACTGTTTTTT
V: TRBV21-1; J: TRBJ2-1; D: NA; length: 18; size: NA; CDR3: CASSKQTSVNPYYNEQFF; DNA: TGTGCCAGCAGCAAACAGACTTCTGTCAATCCTTACTACAATGAGCAGTTCTTC
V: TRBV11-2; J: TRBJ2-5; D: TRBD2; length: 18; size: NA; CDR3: CASSLGRSLAATSETQYF; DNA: TGTGCCAGCAGCTTAGGACGGTCACTAGCGGCTACCTCGGAGACCCAGTACTTC
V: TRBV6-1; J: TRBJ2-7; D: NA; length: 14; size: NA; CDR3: CASSLQTSSYEQYF; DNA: TGTGCCAGCAGTCTACAGACAAGTTCCTACGAGCAGTACTTC
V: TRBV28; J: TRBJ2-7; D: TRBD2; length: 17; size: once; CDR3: CASSLGRWTSGRNEQYF; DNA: TGTGCCAGCAGTTTGGGGAGATGGACTAGCGGGAGAAACGAGCAGTACTTC
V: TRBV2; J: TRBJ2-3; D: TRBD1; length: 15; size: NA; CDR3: CASSGRTGGENTQYF; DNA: TGTGCCAGCAGTGGGCGGACAGGGGGCGAAAATACGCAGTATTTT
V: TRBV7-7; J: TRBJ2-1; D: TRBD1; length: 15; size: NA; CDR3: CASSLDRAEYNEQFF; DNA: TGTGCTAGCAGCTTAGACAGGGCGGAATACAATGAGCAGTTCTTC
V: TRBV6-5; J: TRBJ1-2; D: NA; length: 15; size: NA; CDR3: CASSSHPGPPYGYTF; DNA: TGTGCCAGCAGTTCTCACCCGGGTCCACCCTATGGCTACACCTTC
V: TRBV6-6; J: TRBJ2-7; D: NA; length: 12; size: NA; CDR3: CASSRQGGEQYF; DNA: TGTGCCAGCAGTAGACAGGGAGGCGAGCAGTACTTC
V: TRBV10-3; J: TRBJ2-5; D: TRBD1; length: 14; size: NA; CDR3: CAISESTGAETQYF; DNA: TGTGCCATCAGTGAATCGACAGGGGCAGAGACCCAGTACTTC